The entry that follows covers one T cell receptor beta chain sequence. The antigen is undetermined. This record belongs to a study of cytomegalovirus exposure and HLA in healthy donors. Study results and caveats: The study flagged around 160 TCR beta chains as cytomegalovirus-associated.

Losses at the gene ends were 8 bases for V and 2 bases for J; bases not matched to a gene: 4. Germline V gene sequence: CDR1 SNHLY, CDR2 FYNNEI. The CDR3 extends over 13 amino acids. Sequenced by immunoSEQ multiplex PCR; TCRdb stores in-frame clones only, minus some. The sample has some 79,000 clones; about 94% are singletons. The source is a woman younger than 30 in good health and CMV-seropositive. V gene TRBV2 combines with J gene TRBJ1-1, with 8 bases matching TRBD1. The sequenced material came from PBMCs. In DNA form, the CDR3 reads TGTGCCAGCCTCAGGGGGCGCAACACTGAAGCTTTCTTT. It translates to CASLRGRNTEAFF.